This T cell receptor (beta chain) appears in the sequencing data of a study of T cell responses to AZD1222 COVID-19 vaccine. Generated by immunoSEQ multiplex PCR, the TCRdb table keeps only in-frame clones and is missing some. The sample has some 62,000 clones, approximately 80% seen once. Between the trimmed V and J ends, which lost 6 bases and 2 bases, there was a span of 6 bases. This CDR3 region has 12 residues. Germline V gene data show CDR1 as SGHTA and CDR2 as FQGNSA. The J gene is TRBJ2-3, the V gene TRBV7-2; D gene uncertain. This sequence was found in an adult in good health. Source: peripheral blood, taken on day 0 of AZD1222 vaccination. In DNA form, the CDR3 reads TGTGCCAGCAGTCCCCCCACAGATACGCAGTATTTT. It yields the protein CASSPPTDTQYF.